This T cell receptor (beta chain) is from a study of blood T cell repertoires in COVID-19. On the study more broadly: Researchers got acute and convalescent COVID-19 samples from the United States, Italy and Spain. PBMCs, B-cell-depleted T cells, or T cells provided the cDNA or gDNA that made up the material.

Germline V lookup: CDR1 SGHTA, CDR2 FQGTGA. V lost 1 base, J lost 7 bases, and 14 bases lay in between. The length of the CDR3 is 15 residues. Participants spanned ages roughly 18 to 95 years and resided in 20 to 30 US areas. Using immunoSEQ multiplex PCR, the repertoire was profiled, and TCRdb retains in-frame clones only, with some absent. The repertoire holds about 430,000 clones, roughly 88% seen once, with over 0.9% in the top ten. Sequenced sample: PBMCs or T cells enriched from blood (not recorded which). The TCR sequence derives from a woman in her twenties or thirties with acute COVID-19. The rearrangement uses TRBV7-3 and TRBJ1-5; D might be TRBD1 (6 bases). For the CDR3, the DNA is TGTGCCAGCAGCTTAATAGGGGGGGTTGGCCAGCCCCAGCATTTT. Its protein is CASSLIGGVGQPQHF.